The sequence of this T cell receptor (beta chain) was determined in a study of tumor-infiltrating lymphocytes in primary liver carcinoma. For the study at large: Donors had hepatocellular carcinoma or combined HCC and intrahepatic cholangiocarcinoma. Study observations and caveats: Between tumor regions, pairs overlapped more than tumor-adjacent and tumor-blood pairs did.

The input was around 530 ng total RNA; TCR beta cDNA was made from it with a constant-region primer. A slightly modified ARM-PCR protocol with three nested multiplex PCR rounds produced these TCR beta libraries. A C-beta reverse primer and TRBV1-TRBV30 forward primers served in each of the first two PCR rounds, at approximately 10 cycles apiece. TCRdb independently ran MiXCR on the multiplex PCR reads; one entry per CDR3 protein. Among approximately 310,000 distinct CDR3 sequences listed, 55% to 65% were seen once. Unsorted whole blood yielded blood RNA, and germline DNA was extracted as well. No treatment had been given to the patients, who were chronically infected with HBV. Notes on this clonotype: Its antigen is still unknown. A read error may explain this, as a much larger clone is one base away.

Germline loops: CDR1 LGHNA, CDR2 YSLEER. This CDR3 is built from 15 residues. Trimming took off 1 base at V and 0 bases at J, with 8 bases between the two ends. Sequences were obtained from peripheral blood. The gene calls are TRBV4-3 and TRBJ2-3; D not certain. The sequence was collected from a middle-aged man with primary liver carcinoma and hepatitis B virus infection. The CDR3 bases are TGCGCCAGCAGCCAAGCTGGATCTAGCACAGATACGCAGTATTTT. The encoded protein is CASSQAGSSTDTQYF.